This record covers a single T cell receptor (beta chain). Antigen specificity is unknown. The sample belongs to a study of cytomegalovirus exposure and HLA in healthy donors. Overall study results and limits: Some V segments could not be told apart, so they were left out, TRBV6-2 and TRBV6-3 among them.

The PCR employed 60 Vbeta primers together with 13 Jbeta primers. TCRdb's copy holds only in-frame clones and misses some; the assay was immunoSEQ multiplex PCR. The data show about 43,000 clones, with roughly 77% seen just once and about 1.5% held by the top ten. The length of the CDR3 is 15 residues. Per germline, CDR1 SGHNT and CDR2 YYREEE (reference sequence). J was trimmed by 0 bases and V by 5 bases; bases with no gene match: 4. Sequences were obtained from PBMCs. The TCR was taken from a man aged 25-45 years in good health and CMV-seronegative. V and J are TRBV5-4 and TRBJ2-2; 7 nucleotides align to TRBD1. CDR3 protein: CASSWGQTNTGELFF. The CDR3 coding sequence is TGTGCCAGCAGTTGGGGACAGACGAACACCGGGGAGCTGTTTTTT.